These 17 T cell receptor beta chains came from one sample sequenced in a study of blood T cell repertoires in COVID-19. Some clones are missing from TCRdb's copy, which holds only in-frame ones; the method was immunoSEQ multiplex PCR. This sample yields roughly 110,000 clones, of which roughly nine tenths are seen a single time; 4% to 6% belongs to the top ten. Sequenced sample: peripheral blood. The receptors shown here come from a man aged 35 to 55 with active or convalescent COVID-19.

This sequence joins TRBV5-6 and TRBJ2-3; D is perhaps TRBD2 (5 bases). The germline CDR1 and CDR2 sequences are SGHDT and YYEEEE. Trimming left V 4 bases short and J 8 bases short, with 26 bases between. There are 17 residues in the CDR3. The CDR3 region has the DNA TGTGCCAGCAGCCTATTCTTGGGAGACTCGTCACGAGGTACGCAGTATTTT. Its protein is CASSLFLGDSSRGTQYF.

The chain couples TRBV5-1 to TRBJ1-3; 7 bases are shared with TRBD1. Germline-derived CDR1 and CDR2 are SGHRS and YFSETQ. V was clipped by 2 bases and J by 2 bases; unmatched bases: 4. The CDR3 runs to 15 residues. CDR3 loop: CASSFNRGPGNTIYF. DNA of the CDR3: TGCGCCAGCAGCTTTAATAGGGGGCCTGGAAACACCATATATTTT.

This chain connects TRBV10-1 to TRBJ2-5; TRBD2 matches 10 bases. Germline trimming cut 2 bases from V and 5 bases from J; bases unmatched to any gene: 5. The CDR3 runs 15 residues. From germline, CDR1 is WNHNN and CDR2 SYGVQD (reference sequence). CDR3 nucleotides: TGCGCCAGCAGTGAGGGACTAGCGGTTAAGGAGACCCAGTACTTC. Encoded protein: CASSEGLAVKETQYF.

The chain combines TRBV6-5 with TRBJ1-1; possibly TRBD1 for D (6 bases). Germline assignment: CDR1 MNHEY and CDR2 SVGAGI. V lost 8 bases and J 12 bases, leaving 19 bases between the germline ends. The CDR3 is made up of 12 amino acids. DNA of the CDR3: TGTGCCAGCGGTATCATGCGGGGGCAAACTTTCTTT. Translation gives CASGIMRGQTFF.

The rearrangement uses TRBV6-5 and TRBJ2-1, with a possible D match to TRBD2 (5 bases). V lost 2 bases, J lost 4 bases, and 6 bases lay in between. This CDR3 spans 13 amino acids. Looked up from germline, CDR1 is MNHEY and CDR2 is SVGAGI. CDR3 amino acids: CASSYRGYNEQFF. The CDR3 nucleotides read TGTGCCAGCAGTTACCGGGGTTACAATGAGCAGTTCTTC.

CDR3 residues: CASSPGQNGNTIYF. CDR3 in DNA: TGTGCCAGCAGCCCAGGACAGAATGGAAACACCATATATTTT. This rearrangement joins TRBV16 to TRBJ1-3; possible D gene TRBD1, 6 bases. Deletions cut 4 bases from V and 3 bases from J, with 10 bases between. CDR3 size: 14 residues. CDR1 is KGHSY and CDR2 is FQNENV in the germline V gene.

The chain carries TRBV7-2 and TRBJ2-1; D is perhaps TRBD1 (6 bases). Germline-derived CDR1 and CDR2 are SGHTA and FQGNSA. The CDR3 runs 15 residues. Trimming stripped 3 bases from V and 3 bases from J, with 12 bases between. Written as DNA, the CDR3 is TGTGCCAGCAGCTTCGAACAGGGAAACTACAATGAGCAGTTCTTC. This sequence encodes CASSFEQGNYNEQFF.

This clone appeared a few times. This chain uses TRBV5-4 with TRBJ2-7; TRBD1 matches 12 bases. The CDR3 contains 14 residues. Germline CDR1 is SGHNT and CDR2 is YYREEE (reference sequence). V trimming: 3 bases; J trimming: 5 bases; junction bases outside the gene matches: 3. The CDR3: CASSWGQGANEQYF. The CDR3 DNA is TGTGCCAGCAGCTGGGGACAGGGGGCTAACGAGCAGTACTTC.

The V and J genes are TRBV19 and TRBJ2-1; D remains unclear. Germline values: CDR1 LNHDA, CDR2 SQIVND (reference sequence). This CDR3 is built from 16 residues. Trimming removed 5 bases from V and 1 base from J, with 15 bases in between. CDR3 residues: CASSRVIIISYNEQFF. CDR3 coding DNA: TGTGCCAGTAGTCGCGTTATTATAATTTCCTACAATGAGCAGTTCTTC.

Here the CDR3 DNA reads TGTGCCACCAGTGATTTGAGGGGAGAGACCCAGTACTTC. This sequence encodes CATSDLRGETQYF. The chain links TRBV24-1 to TRBJ2-5; D may be TRBD1 (5 bases). This CDR3 is 13 amino acids long. Per the germline V gene, CDR1 is KGHDR and CDR2 is SFDVKD. Trimming took 0 bases from V and 4 from J, leaving 5 bases between them.

The chain carries TRBV25-1 and TRBJ1-2; tentative D call: TRBD1 (6 bases). CDR3 length equals 15 residues. CDR1 is MGHDK and CDR2 is SYGVNS in the germline V gene. V was cut by 3 bases and J by 5 bases, with 16 bases left in between. The CDR3: CASSEAGGRRYGYTF. The CDR3 DNA follows: TGTGCCAGCAGTGAGGCGGGGGGCCGGAGGTATGGCTACACCTTC.

The chain recombines TRBV5-1 with TRBJ2-2; 14 positions agree with TRBD2. This CDR3 region has 18 residues. Germline assignment: CDR1 SGHRS and CDR2 YFSETQ. J was trimmed by 6 bases and V by 4 bases; bases with no gene match: 11. The CDR3 here is CASSVATPGLAGAGELFF. The CDR3 DNA follows: TGCGCCAGCAGCGTCGCTACACCGGGACTAGCGGGAGCCGGGGAGCTGTTTTTT.

The V and J genes are TRBV4-3 and TRBJ1-2; TRBD1 matches at 8 bases. This CDR3 is built from 16 residues. CDR1 and CDR2 from the germline V gene are LGHNA and YSLEER. The V and J ends lost 4 bases and 4 bases, in that order; junction bases with no gene match: 11. For the CDR3, the DNA is TGCGCCAGCAGCCCAGACAGGGACAGGACCCCCTATGGCTACACCTTC. Translating it yields CASSPDRDRTPYGYTF.

The CDR3 spells CASSFAQGNTEAFF. The DNA of the CDR3 is TGTGCCAGCAGTTTTGCGCAGGGGAACACTGAAGCTTTCTTT. The chain combines TRBV27 with TRBJ1-1; the D gene is possibly TRBD1 (5 bases). Germline V gene lookup returns CDR1 MNHEY and CDR2 SMNVEV (reference sequence). Trimming removed 3 bases from V and 1 base from J, with 9 bases in between. The CDR3 totals 14 residues.

The chain employs TRBV24-1 and TRBJ2-3; D gene ambiguous. Germline assignment: CDR1 KGHDR and CDR2 SFDVKD. V was pared by 3 bases and J by 0 bases, with 12 bases between. The CDR3 covers 16 residues. Here the CDR3 reads CATSDNTASSTDTQYF. Here the CDR3 DNA reads TGTGCCACCAGTGATAATACAGCTTCTAGCACAGATACGCAGTATTTT.

This clone has only a few counts. The chain uses TRBV2 and TRBJ1-1; TRBD1 matches 7 bases. The V gene's germline CDR1 is SNHLY and CDR2 FYNNEI. The CDR3 has 14 residues. J was trimmed by 4 bases and V by 0 bases; bases with no gene match: 2. The CDR3 sequence is CASSEAWTGTEAFF. CDR3 sequence (DNA): TGTGCCAGCAGTGAAGCGTGGACAGGCACTGAAGCTTTCTTT. The full variable domain, its missing parts supplied by reference TRBV2 and TRBJ1-1, is EPEVTQTPSHQVTQMGQEVILRCVPISNHLYFYWYRQILGQKVEFLVSFYNNEISEKSEIFDDQFSVERPDGSNFTLKIRSTKLEDSAMYFCASSEAWTGTEAFFGQGTRLTVV.

The chain links TRBV5-4 to TRBJ2-7, with 7 bases identical to TRBD2. J was trimmed by 0 bases and V by 2 bases; bases with no gene match: 2. This CDR3 is built from 14 residues. Germline lookup yields CDR1 SGHNT and CDR2 YYREEE (reference sequence). The CDR3 here is CASSFGGSSYEQYF. The CDR3 DNA is TGTGCCAGCAGCTTCGGCGGGAGCTCCTACGAGCAGTACTTC. The full variable domain, rest sourced from reference TRBV5-4 and TRBJ2-7, is ETGVTQSPTHLIKTRGQQVTLRCSSQSGHNTVSWYQQALGQGPQFIFQYYREEENGRGNFPPRFSGLQFPNYSSELNVNALELDDSALYLCASSFGGSSYEQYFGPGTRLTVT.